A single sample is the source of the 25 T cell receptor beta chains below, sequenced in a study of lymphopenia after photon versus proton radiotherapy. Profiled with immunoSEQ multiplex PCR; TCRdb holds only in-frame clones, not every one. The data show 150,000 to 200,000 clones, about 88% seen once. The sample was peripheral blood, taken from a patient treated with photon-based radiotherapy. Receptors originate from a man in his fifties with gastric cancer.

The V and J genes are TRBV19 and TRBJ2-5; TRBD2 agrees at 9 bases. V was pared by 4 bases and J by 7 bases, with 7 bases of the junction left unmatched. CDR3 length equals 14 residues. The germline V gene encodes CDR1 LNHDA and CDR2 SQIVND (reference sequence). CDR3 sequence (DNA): TGTGCCAGTAGTAGGTTAGCGGGGGCCATGACCCAGTACTTC. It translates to CASSRLAGAMTQYF. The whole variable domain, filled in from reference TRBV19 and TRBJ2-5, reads DGGITQSPKYLFRKEGQNVTLSCEQNLNHDAMYWYRQDPGQGLRLIYYSQIVNDFQKGDIAEGYSVSREKKESFPLTVTSAQKNPTAFYLCASSRLAGAMTQYFGPGTRLLVL.

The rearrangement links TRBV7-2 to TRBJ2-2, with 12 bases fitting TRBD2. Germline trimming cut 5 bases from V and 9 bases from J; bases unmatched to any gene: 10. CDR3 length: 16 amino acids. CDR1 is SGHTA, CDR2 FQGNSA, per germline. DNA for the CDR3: TGTGCCAGCAGCCCTCCGGGACTAGCGGGTCTCAGGGAGCTGTTTTTT. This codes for CASSPPGLAGLRELFF. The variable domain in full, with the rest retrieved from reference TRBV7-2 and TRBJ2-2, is GAGVSQSPSNKVTEKGKDVELRCDPISGHTALYWYRQSLGQGLEFLIYFQGNSAPDKSGLPSDRFSAERTGGSVSTLTIQRTQQEDSAVYLCASSPPGLAGLRELFFGEGSRLTVL.

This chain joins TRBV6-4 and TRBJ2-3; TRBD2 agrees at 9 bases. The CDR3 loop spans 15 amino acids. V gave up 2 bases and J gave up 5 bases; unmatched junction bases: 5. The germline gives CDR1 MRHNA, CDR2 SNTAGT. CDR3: CASSDPAGGVDTQYF. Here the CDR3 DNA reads TGTGCCAGCAGTGACCCAGCGGGAGGTGTAGATACGCAGTATTTT.

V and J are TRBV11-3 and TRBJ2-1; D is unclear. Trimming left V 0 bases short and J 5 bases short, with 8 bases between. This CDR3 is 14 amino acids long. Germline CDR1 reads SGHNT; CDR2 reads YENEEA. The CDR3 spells CASSLDGQDNEQFF. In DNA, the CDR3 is TGTGCCAGCAGCTTAGATGGGCAGGACAATGAGCAGTTCTTC.

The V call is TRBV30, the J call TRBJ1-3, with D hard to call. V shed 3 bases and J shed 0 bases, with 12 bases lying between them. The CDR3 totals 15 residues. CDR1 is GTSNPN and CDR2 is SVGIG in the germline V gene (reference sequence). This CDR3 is CAWSADGFSGNTIYF. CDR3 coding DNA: TGTGCCTGGAGCGCGGACGGTTTCTCTGGAAACACCATATATTTT.

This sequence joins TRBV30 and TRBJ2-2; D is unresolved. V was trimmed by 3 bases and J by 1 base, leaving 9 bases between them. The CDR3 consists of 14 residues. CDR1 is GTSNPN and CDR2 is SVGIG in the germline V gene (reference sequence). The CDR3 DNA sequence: TGTGCCTGGAGCCAGAGGTTGAACACCGGGGAGCTGTTTTTT. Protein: CAWSQRLNTGELFF.

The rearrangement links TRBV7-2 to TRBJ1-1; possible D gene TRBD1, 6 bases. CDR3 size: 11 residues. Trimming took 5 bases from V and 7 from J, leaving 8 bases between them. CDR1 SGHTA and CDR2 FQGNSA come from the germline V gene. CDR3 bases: TGTGCCAGCAGCCTACAGGGTGAAGCTTTCTTT. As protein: CASSLQGEAFF.

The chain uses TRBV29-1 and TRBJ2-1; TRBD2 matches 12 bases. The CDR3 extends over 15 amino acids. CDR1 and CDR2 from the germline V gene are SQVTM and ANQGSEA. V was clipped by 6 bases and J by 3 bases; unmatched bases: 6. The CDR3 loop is CSVRLAGDIYNEQFF. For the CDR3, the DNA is TGCAGCGTCCGACTAGCGGGAGATATCTACAATGAGCAGTTCTTC.

The CDR3 DNA is TGTGCCAGCAGTTTCTCTGGACAGGGAGGATCTGGGGCCAACGTCCTGACTTTC. This gives the protein CASSFSGQGGSGANVLTF. This chain joins TRBV28 and TRBJ2-6; TRBD1 matches 8 bases. V lost 3 bases and J lost 1; bases outside the gene matches: 8. The CDR3 contains 18 residues. Per germline, CDR1 MDHEN and CDR2 SYDVKM.

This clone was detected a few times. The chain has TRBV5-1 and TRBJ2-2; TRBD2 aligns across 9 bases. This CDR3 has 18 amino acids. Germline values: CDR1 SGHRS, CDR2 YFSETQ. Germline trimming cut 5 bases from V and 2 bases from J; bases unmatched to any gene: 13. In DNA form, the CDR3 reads TGCGCCAGCAGGAGGCGGGGTAGCGGGAGCCTCAACACCGGGGAGCTGTTTTTT. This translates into CASRRRGSGSLNTGELFF.

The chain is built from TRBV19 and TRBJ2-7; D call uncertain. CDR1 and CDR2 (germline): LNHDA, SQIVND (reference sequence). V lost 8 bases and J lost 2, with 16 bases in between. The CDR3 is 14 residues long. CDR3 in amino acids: CASGEGPGTYEQYF. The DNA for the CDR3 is TGTGCCAGTGGGGAAGGGCCCGGCACCTACGAGCAGTACTTC.

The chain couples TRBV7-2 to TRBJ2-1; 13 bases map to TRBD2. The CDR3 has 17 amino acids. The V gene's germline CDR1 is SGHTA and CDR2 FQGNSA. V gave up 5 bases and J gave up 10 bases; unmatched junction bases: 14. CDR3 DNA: TGTGCCAGCAGCCCCACGGGACTAGCGGGACGTGCTGGGGAGCAGTTCTTC. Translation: CASSPTGLAGRAGEQFF.

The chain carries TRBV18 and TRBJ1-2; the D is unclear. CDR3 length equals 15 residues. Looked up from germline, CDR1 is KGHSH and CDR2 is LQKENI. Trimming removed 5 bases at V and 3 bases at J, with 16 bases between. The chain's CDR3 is CASSTSASVYYGYTF. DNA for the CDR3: TGTGCCAGCTCAACCTCAGCGAGTGTCTACTATGGCTACACCTTC. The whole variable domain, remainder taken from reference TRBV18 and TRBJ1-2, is NAGVMQNPRHLVRRRGQEARLRCSPMKGHSHVYWYRQLPEEGLKFMVYLQKENIIDESGMPKERFSAEFPKEGPSILRIQQVVRGDSAAYFCASSTSASVYYGYTFGSGTRLTVV.

The CDR3: CASSRVVSGNTIYF. DNA of the CDR3: TGTGCCAGCAGTCGGGTAGTGTCTGGAAACACCATATATTTT. The chain recombines TRBV5-8 with TRBJ1-3; no clear D gene. The V end was cut by 5 bases, the J end by 1 base, with 10 bases between. Germline loops: CDR1 SGHTS, CDR2 YDEGEE. The CDR3 is made up of 14 amino acids.

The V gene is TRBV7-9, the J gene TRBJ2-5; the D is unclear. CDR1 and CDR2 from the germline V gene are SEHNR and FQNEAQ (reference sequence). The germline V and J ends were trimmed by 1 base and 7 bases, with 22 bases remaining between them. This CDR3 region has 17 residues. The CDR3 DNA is TGTGCCAGCAGCTTAGGAGGACCTTACAATACAGTGGGGACCCAGTACTTC. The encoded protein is CASSLGGPYNTVGTQYF.

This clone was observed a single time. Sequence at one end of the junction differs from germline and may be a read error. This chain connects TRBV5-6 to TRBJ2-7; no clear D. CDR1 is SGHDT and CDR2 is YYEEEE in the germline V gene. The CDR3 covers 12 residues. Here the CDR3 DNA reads TGTGCCACCAGCGTTGGGATCGACGAGCAGTACTTC. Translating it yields CATSVGIDEQYF.

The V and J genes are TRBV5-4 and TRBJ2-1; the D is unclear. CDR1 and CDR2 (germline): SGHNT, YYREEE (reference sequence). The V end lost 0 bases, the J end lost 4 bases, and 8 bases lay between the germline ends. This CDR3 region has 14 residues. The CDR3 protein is CASSLAGEYNEQFF. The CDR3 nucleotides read TGTGCCAGCAGCTTGGCAGGAGAGTACAATGAGCAGTTCTTC.

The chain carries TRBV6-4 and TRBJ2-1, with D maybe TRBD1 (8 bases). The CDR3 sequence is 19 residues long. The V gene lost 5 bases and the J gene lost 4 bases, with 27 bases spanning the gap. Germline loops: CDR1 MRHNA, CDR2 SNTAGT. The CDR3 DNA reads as TGTGCCAGCAGTCGACAGGGGCGGTGGTCTAGCGGAGGGTACAATGAGCAGTTCTTC. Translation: CASSRQGRWSSGGYNEQFF.

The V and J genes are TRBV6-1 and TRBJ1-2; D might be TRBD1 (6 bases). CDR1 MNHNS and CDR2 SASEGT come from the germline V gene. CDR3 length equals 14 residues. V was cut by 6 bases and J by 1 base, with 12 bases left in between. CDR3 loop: CASSRDNNNYGYTF. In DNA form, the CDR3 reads TGTGCCAGCAGCCGGGACAACAATAACTATGGCTACACCTTC.

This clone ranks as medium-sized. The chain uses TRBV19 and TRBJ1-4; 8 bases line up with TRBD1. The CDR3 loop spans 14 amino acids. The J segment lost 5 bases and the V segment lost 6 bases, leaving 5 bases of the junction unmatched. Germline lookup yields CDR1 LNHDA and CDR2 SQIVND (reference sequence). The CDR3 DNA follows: TGTGCCAGTAGCCCTAGACAGGGGAATGAAAAACTGTTTTTT. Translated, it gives CASSPRQGNEKLFF.

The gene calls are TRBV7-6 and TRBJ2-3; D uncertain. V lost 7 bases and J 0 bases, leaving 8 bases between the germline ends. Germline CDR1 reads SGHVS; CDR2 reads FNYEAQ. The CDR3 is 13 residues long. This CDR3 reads CASTSSSTDTQYF. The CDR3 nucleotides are TGTGCCAGCACTTCGAGTAGCACAGATACGCAGTATTTT.

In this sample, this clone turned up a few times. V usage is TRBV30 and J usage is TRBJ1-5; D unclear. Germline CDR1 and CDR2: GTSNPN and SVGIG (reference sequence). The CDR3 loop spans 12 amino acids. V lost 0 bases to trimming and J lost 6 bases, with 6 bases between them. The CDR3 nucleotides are TGTGCCTGGAGTGTATCCGGTCAGCCCCAGCATTTT. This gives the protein CAWSVSGQPQHF. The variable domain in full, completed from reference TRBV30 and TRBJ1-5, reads SQTIHQWPATLVQPVGSPLSLECTVEGTSNPNLYWYRQAAGRGLQLLFYSVGIGQISSEVPQNLSASRPQDRQFILSSKKLLLSDSGFYLCAWSVSGQPQHFGDGTRLSIL.

DNA of the CDR3: TGTGCCAGCAGGGGGGCAGGTAATTCAGATACGCAGTATTTT. It specifies CASRGAGNSDTQYF. This chain uses TRBV6-1 with TRBJ2-3; D perhaps matches TRBD1 (6 bases). This CDR3 spans 14 amino acids. With 6 bases removed from V and 4 bases from J, the gap between germline ends came to 14 bases. CDR1 is MNHNS, CDR2 SASEGT, per germline.

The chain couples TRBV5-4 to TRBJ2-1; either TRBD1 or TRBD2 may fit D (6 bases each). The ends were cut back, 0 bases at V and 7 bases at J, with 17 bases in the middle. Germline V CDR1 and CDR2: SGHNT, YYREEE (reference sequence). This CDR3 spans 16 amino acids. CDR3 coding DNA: TGTGCCAGCAGCTTGGTGGGGGGCGGATCGGGTAATGAGCAGTTCTTC. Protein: CASSLVGGGSGNEQFF.

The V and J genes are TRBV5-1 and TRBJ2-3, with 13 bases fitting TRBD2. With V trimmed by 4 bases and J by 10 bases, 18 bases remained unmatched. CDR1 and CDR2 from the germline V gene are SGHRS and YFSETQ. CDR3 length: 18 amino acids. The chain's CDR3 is CASSPLPLLAGGPFAQYF. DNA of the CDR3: TGCGCCAGCAGCCCTCTCCCCCTACTAGCGGGAGGGCCGTTTGCGCAGTATTTT.